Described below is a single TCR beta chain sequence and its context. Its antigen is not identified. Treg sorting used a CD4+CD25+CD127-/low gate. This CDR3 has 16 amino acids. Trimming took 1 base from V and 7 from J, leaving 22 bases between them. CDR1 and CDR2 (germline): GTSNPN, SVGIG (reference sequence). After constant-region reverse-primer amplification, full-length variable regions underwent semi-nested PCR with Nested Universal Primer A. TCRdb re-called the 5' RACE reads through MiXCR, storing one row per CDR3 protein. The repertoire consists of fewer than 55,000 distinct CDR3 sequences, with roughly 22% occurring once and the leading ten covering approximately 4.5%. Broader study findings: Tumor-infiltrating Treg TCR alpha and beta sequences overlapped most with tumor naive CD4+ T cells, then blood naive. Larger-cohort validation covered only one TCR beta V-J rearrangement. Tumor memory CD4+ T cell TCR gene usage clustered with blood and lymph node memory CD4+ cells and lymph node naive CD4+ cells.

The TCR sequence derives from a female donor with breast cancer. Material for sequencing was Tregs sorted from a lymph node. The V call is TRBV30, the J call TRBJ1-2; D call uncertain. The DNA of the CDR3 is TGTGCCTGGAGTGCCCTCCATGAAAGGGAAGGGTTTGGCTACACCTTC. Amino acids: CAWSALHEREGFGYTF.